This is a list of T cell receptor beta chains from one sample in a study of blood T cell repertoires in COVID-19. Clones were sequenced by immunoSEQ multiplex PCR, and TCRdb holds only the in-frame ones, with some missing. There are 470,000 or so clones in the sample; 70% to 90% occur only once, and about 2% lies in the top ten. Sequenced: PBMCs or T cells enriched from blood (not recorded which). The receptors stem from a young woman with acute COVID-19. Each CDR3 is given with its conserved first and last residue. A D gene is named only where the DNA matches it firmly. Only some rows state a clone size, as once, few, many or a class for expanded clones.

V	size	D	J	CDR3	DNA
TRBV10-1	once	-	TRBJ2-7	CASSDGQNYEQYF	TGCGCCAGCAGTGACGGACAGAACTACGAGCAGTACTTC
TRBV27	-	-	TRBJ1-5	CASSLGIANQPQHF	TGTGCCAGCAGTTTAGGCATAGCCAATCAGCCCCAGCATTTT
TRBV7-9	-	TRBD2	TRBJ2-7	CASSGSSGRLSYEQYF	TGTGCCAGCAGCGGTAGTAGCGGGAGGCTCTCCTACGAGCAGTACTTC
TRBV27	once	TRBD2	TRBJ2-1	CASSALIAGSYNEQFF	TGTGCCAGCAGCGCCCTTATAGCGGGCTCCTACAATGAGCAGTTCTTC
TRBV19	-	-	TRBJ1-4	CASSIKGRGPRIEKLFF	TGTGCCAGTAGTATAAAAGGGAGGGGCCCAAGGATCGAAAAACTGTTTTTT
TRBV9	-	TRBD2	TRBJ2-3	CASSPESGESRDTQYF	TGTGCCAGCAGCCCAGAGAGCGGGGAGTCTCGAGATACGCAGTATTTT
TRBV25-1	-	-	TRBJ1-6	CASRRENYNSPLHF	TGTGCCAGCCGCCGGGAGAACTATAATTCACCCCTCCACTTT
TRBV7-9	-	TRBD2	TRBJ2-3	CASSFRTSGSTDTQYF	TGTGCCAGCAGCTTCCGGACTAGCGGTAGCACAGATACGCAGTATTTT
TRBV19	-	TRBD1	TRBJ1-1	CASSPRDRVNEAFF	TGTGCCAGTAGTCCCCGGGACAGGGTTAATGAAGCTTTCTTT
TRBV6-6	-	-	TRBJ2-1	CASSLPLVHSYNEQFF	TGTGCCAGCAGTCTCCCCCTAGTGCACTCCTACAATGAGCAGTTCTTC
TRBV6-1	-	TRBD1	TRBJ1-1	CASSEALTGGTEAFF	TGTGCCAGCAGTGAAGCTCTGACAGGGGGGACTGAAGCTTTCTTT
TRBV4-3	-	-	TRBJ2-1	CASSQGTGTSPSAGEQFF	TGCGCCAGCAGCCAAGGGACAGGGACTAGCCCTTCAGCGGGTGAGCAGTTCTTC
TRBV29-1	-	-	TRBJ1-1	CSVELMNTEAFF	TGCAGCGTTGAACTAATGAACACTGAAGCTTTCTTT
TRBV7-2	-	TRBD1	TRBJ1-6	CASTQTGHNSPLHF	TGTGCCAGCACCCAGACAGGGCATAATTCACCCCTCCACTTT
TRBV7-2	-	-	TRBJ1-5	CASSTTNNQPQHF	TGTGCCAGCAGCACAACTAACAATCAGCCCCAGCATTTT
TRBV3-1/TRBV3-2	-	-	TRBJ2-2	CASSQSTGELFF	TGTGCCAGCAGCCAATCTACCGGGGAGCTGTTTTTT
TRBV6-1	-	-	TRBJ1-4	CASSEGGSKGEKLFF	TGTGCCAGCAGTGAAGGGGGATCAAAGGGGGAAAAACTGTTTTTT
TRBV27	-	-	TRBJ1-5	CASSGDRFSNQPQHF	TGTGCCAGCAGCGGCGACAGGTTCAGCAATCAGCCCCAGCATTTT
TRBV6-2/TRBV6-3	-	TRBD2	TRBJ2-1	CASSFSGRARNEQFF	TGTGCCAGCAGTTTTAGCGGGAGGGCCCGGAATGAGCAGTTCTTC
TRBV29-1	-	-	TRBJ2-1	CSAVDNPSYNEQFF	TGCAGCGCCGTCGACAACCCCTCCTACAATGAGCAGTTCTTC
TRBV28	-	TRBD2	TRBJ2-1	CASSPHTSGSYNEQFF	TGTGCCAGCAGTCCCCACACTAGCGGGTCATACAATGAGCAGTTCTTC
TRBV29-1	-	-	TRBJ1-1	CSVLGSGKNTEAFF	TGCAGCGTCCTAGGGTCCGGGAAGAACACTGAAGCTTTCTTT
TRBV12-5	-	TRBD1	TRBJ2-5	CASGLAPKGEGTAQETQYF	TGTGCTAGTGGTTTGGCGCCTAAAGGAGAGGGGACAGCCCAAGAGACCCAGTACTTC
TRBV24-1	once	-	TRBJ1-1	CATSDLVDLNTEAFF	TGTGCCACCAGTGATTTGGTCGACTTGAACACTGAAGCTTTCTTT
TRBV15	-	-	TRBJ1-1	CATSRDLRVNTEAFF	TGTGCCACCAGCAGAGATCTACGAGTGAACACTGAAGCTTTCTTT
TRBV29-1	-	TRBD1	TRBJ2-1	CSVRTGSYNEQFF	TGCAGCGTGAGGACAGGTTCCTACAATGAGCAGTTCTTC
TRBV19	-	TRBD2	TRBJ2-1	CASRRLAGEYNEQFF	TGTGCCAGTAGAAGACTAGCGGGAGAATACAATGAGCAGTTCTTC
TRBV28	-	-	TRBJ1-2	CASSSGAGDGYTF	TGTGCCAGCAGTTCGGGGGCGGGGGATGGCTACACCTTC
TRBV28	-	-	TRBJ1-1	CASSLKYLAFF	TGTGCCAGCAGTCTAAAATATTTAGCTTTCTTT
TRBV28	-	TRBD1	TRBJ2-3	CASRVMDRGTDTQYF	TGTGCCAGCAGAGTAATGGACAGGGGGACAGATACGCAGTATTTT
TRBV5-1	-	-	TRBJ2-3	CASSSGSTDTQYF	TGCGCCAGCAGCTCGGGTAGCACAGATACGCAGTATTTT
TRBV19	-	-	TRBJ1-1	CASNGEWGGLRTEAFF	TGTGCCAGTAACGGAGAGTGGGGGGGGCTACGGACTGAAGCTTTCTTT
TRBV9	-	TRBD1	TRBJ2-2	CASSSGTGSVTGELFF	TGTGCCAGCAGCTCAGGGACAGGGTCGGTCACCGGGGAGCTGTTTTTT
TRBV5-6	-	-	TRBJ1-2	CASSPNAGWKGYTF	TGTGCCAGCAGTCCAAATGCGGGGTGGAAGGGCTACACCTTC
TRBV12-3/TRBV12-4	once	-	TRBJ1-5	CASNLSDQPQHF	TGTGCCAGCAACCTCAGTGATCAGCCCCAGCATTTT
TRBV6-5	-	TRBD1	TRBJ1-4	CASSYWGTGDEKLFF	TGTGCCAGCAGTTACTGGGGGACAGGCGACGAAAAACTGTTTTTT
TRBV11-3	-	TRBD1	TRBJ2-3	CASSFPSGGDTQYF	TGTGCCAGCAGCTTTCCTTCAGGGGGAGATACGCAGTATTTT
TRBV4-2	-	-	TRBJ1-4	CASSQDSRVEKLFF	TGTGCCAGCAGCCAAGATTCCAGGGTGGAAAAACTGTTTTTT
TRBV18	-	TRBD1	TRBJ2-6	CASSPLSRDRAGANVLTF	TGTGCCAGCTCACCTTTGTCCCGGGACAGGGCCGGGGCCAACGTCCTGACTTTC
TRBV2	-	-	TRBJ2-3	CASSDPGLLMTDTQYF	TGTGCCAGCAGTGACCCGGGACTCCTGATGACAGATACGCAGTATTTT
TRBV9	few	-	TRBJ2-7	CASSPSYRAGEQYF	TGTGCCAGCAGCCCTAGCTACAGGGCGGGCGAGCAGTACTTC
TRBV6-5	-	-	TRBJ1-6	CASQWRENSPLHF	TGTGCCAGTCAGTGGAGGGAGAATTCACCCCTCCACTTT
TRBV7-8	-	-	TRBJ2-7	CASSLNLMSGTRPYEQYF	TGTGCCAGCAGCTTAAACTTAATGAGCGGGACACGACCCTACGAGCAGTACTTC
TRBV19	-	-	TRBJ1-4	CASSTPGDRPNEKLFF	TGTGCCAGTAGTACACCCGGTGACAGGCCTAATGAAAAACTGTTTTTT
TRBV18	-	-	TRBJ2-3	CASSLLRDTTDTQYF	TGTGCCAGCTCCCTCCTTCGCGATACCACAGATACGCAGTATTTT
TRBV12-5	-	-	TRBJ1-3	CASVVSENSGNTIYF	TGTGCTAGTGTGGTTAGCGAAAACTCTGGAAACACCATATATTTT
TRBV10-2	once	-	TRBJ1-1	CASSPPGANTEAFF	TGCGCCAGCAGTCCTCCGGGAGCGAACACTGAAGCTTTCTTT
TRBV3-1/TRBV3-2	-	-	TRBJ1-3	CASSQEAVGGNTIYF	TGTGCCAGCAGCCAAGAAGCGGTAGGAGGAAACACCATATATTTT
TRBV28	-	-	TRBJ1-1	CASRGGGRGTEAFF	TGTGCCAGCAGAGGGGGGGGGCGCGGGACTGAAGCTTTCTTT
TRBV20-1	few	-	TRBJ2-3	CSASGGVLTDTQYF	TGCAGTGCTAGTGGCGGGGTCCTCACAGATACGCAGTATTTT
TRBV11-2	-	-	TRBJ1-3	CASSLDRRSNTIYF	TGTGCCAGCAGCTTAGATCGTAGGAGCAACACCATATATTTT
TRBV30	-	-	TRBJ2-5	CAWRSTGEGNQETQYF	TGTGCCTGGAGGAGTACGGGAGAGGGGAACCAAGAGACCCAGTACTTC
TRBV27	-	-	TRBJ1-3	CASSLGQSGNTIYF	TGTGCCAGCAGTTTAGGACAGTCTGGAAACACCATATATTTT